This T cell receptor beta chain was retrieved from a study of shared clonotypes between healthy human individuals. Regarding the study as a whole: Rarefaction analysis demonstrated incomplete sorted-subset sequencing notwithstanding large depth. Naive subsets generally exceeded memory subsets in estimated richness.

This CDR3 contains 19 residues. The V gene's germline CDR1 is SGHTA and CDR2 FQGNSA. V lost 3 bases, J lost 6 bases, and 17 bases stayed unmatched. Genomic DNA per cell subset filled all wells of several immunoSEQ plates. The assay was immunoSEQ multiplex PCR, and TCRdb's table has in-frame clones only and misses some. The data show about 960,000 clones, with less than 85% seen just once and around 1.5% held by the top ten. With respect to this clone: Its antigen is currently unknown.

This sequence was found in a man younger than 30 in good health. The chain joins TRBV7-2 to TRBJ1-5, with TRBD1 matching 10 bases. Sequences were obtained from memory CD4+ T cells sorted from blood. This sample's subset: CD45RA-negative fraction. The DNA of the CDR3 is TGTGCCAGCAGCTTTGCCCCTTGGACAGGGGGTAGGTCTCGTCAGCCCCAGCATTTT. It yields the protein CASSFAPWTGGRSRQPQHF.